The clone carrying this T cell receptor beta chain was recorded at least ten times. Its antigen is undetermined. These data are taken from a study of tumor-infiltrating lymphocytes in primary liver carcinoma. Study at large: Resection treated the patients' primary liver carcinoma. Per sample, productive TCRbeta reads numbered roughly 3.5 to 7.5 million, similar across tissue types.

Study findings and constraints: When set against blood, tumors had a significantly higher top-250-clone fraction (p = 0.039).

Starting material of approximately 500 ng total RNA yielded TCR beta cDNA via a constant-region primer. Libraries of TCR beta came from three nested multiplex PCR rounds with slightly modified ARM-PCR. TRBV1-TRBV30 forward primers paired with a C-beta reverse primer were used in the first two PCR rounds, which ran about 11 cycles each. One entry per CDR3 protein, called by TCRdb with MiXCR from the multiplex PCR reads. This table has about 300,000 distinct CDR3 sequences, about 62% appearing once. Unsorted whole blood supplied the blood RNA, and germline DNA was isolated too. Preoperatively, peripheral blood was drawn, approximately 4 milliliters in total. Germline V gene sequence: CDR1 MNHEY, CDR2 SVGEGT. The CDR3 sequence is 13 residues long. V was pared by 6 bases and J by 9 bases, with 5 bases of the junction left unmatched.

The chain combines TRBV6-2 or TRBV6-3 with TRBJ1-6, with TRBD1 matching 7 bases. The sequencing input was peripheral blood. This receptor was identified in a middle-aged man with primary liver carcinoma and hepatitis B virus infection. CDR3 region: CASRPDRVSPLHF. The CDR3 DNA is TGTGCCAGCAGACCCGACAGGGTTTCACCCCTCCACTTT.